These T cell receptor beta chains were read from a single sample in a study of post-analysis software for immune sequencing data. TCRdb re-derived calls from the PCR reads in MiXCR, one entry per CDR3 protein. The table shows about 770,000 distinct CDR3 sequences, with more than 45% occurring only once. Sequencing was done on a sample of blood. These TCRs come from a girl aged 10 to 17 with multiple sclerosis. Each CDR3 is given with its conserved first and last residue. D genes are given only for firm matches. Clone size is not always given. Where it is, it says once, few, many or a class for expanded clones.

j_call	clone_size	cdr3_length	d_call	v_call	cdr3_nt	cdr3_aa
TRBJ2-7	few	15	TRBD1	TRBV4-2	TGTGCCAGCAGCCAAGATCTGAGGGGGCTAGGCGAGCAGTACTTC	CASSQDLRGLGEQYF
TRBJ2-5	.	16	.	TRBV10-3	TGTGCCATCAGTGACGATCCGAGGCTCAGGGGAGAGACCCAGTACTTC	CAISDDPRLRGETQYF
TRBJ2-7	.	12	.	TRBV20-1	TGCAGTGCTAACAGGGCTTCCTACGAGCAGTACTTC	CSANRASYEQYF
TRBJ2-5	few	14	.	TRBV4-3	TGCGCCAGCAGCCAAGAGGGCGGGTTCGAGACCCAGTACTTC	CASSQEGGFETQYF
TRBJ2-6	.	18	.	TRBV4-3	TGCGCCAGCAGCCTCGACAGCTTTAATAGCTCTGGGGCCAACGTCCTGACTTTC	CASSLDSFNSSGANVLTF
TRBJ2-1	few	19	TRBD2	TRBV24-1	TGTGCCACCAGTGATTTTCCTAGCGGAGAACAAAAATCCTACAATGAGCAGTTCTTC	CATSDFPSGEQKSYNEQFF
TRBJ2-5	.	13	.	TRBV20-1	TGCAGTGCTAGTCGACCACCTCAAGAGACCCAGTACTTC	CSASRPPQETQYF
TRBJ1-2	few	15	.	TRBV6-2/TRBV6-3	TGTGCCAGCAGGACCAGGGGCCAAATCAGCTATGGCTACACCTTC	CASRTRGQISYGYTF
TRBJ2-7	few	17	.	TRBV30	TGTGCCTGGAGTGTACTTTACAGCGGCCGGGGGACCTACGAGCAGTACTTC	CAWSVLYSGRGTYEQYF
TRBJ2-1	.	16	.	TRBV4-3	TGCGCCAGCAGCCAAGAGGAGGGACCCCCCATGGATGAGCAGTTCTTC	CASSQEEGPPMDEQFF
TRBJ1-2	few	15	TRBD1	TRBV28	TGTGCCAGCAGTACGAAGGACAGGGTTCGGGATGGCTACACCTTC	CASSTKDRVRDGYTF
TRBJ2-3	once	14	TRBD1	TRBV5-1	TGCGCCAGCACTTCCGACAGGGTTGGAGATACGCAGTATTTT	CASTSDRVGDTQYF
TRBJ1-2	few	16	.	TRBV12-3/TRBV12-4	TGTGCCAGCAGTTTTTATCTCACAGGATCCAACTATGGCTACACCTTC	CASSFYLTGSNYGYTF
TRBJ1-4	few	14	.	TRBV20-1	TGCAGTGCCACCTACGGGGGAGGCAATGAAAAACTGTTTTTT	CSATYGGGNEKLFF
TRBJ2-5	.	16	.	TRBV6-5	TGTGCCAGCAGTTACTTCGGTCAGGGGGGGAGAGAGACCCAGTACTTC	CASSYFGQGGRETQYF
TRBJ2-5	once	15	TRBD2	TRBV11-2	TGTGCCAGCAGCAAGGGGCGGCTAGCGGAAGAGACCCAGTACTTC	CASSKGRLAEETQYF
TRBJ2-7	.	14	TRBD1	TRBV5-6	TGTGCCGGCAGCTTCCCGGGACAGGGGAGCGAGCAGTACTTC	CAGSFPGQGSEQYF
TRBJ2-6	.	14	.	TRBV29-1	TGCAGCGTTGATCCTGGGTCTGGGGCCAACGTCCTGACTTTC	CSVDPGSGANVLTF
TRBJ2-7	.	13	.	TRBV7-9	TGTGCCAGCAGCTTAGGTGGATTAGGCGAGCAGTACTTC	CASSLGGLGEQYF
TRBJ2-7	.	16	TRBD1	TRBV15	TGTGCCACCAGCAGAGCGCCGGGACAGGGAGCCGGCGAGCAGTACTTC	CATSRAPGQGAGEQYF
TRBJ2-1	.	15	.	TRBV10-3	TGTGCCACCGAGTCGAGGGGGGTCCCCTACAATGAGCAGTTCTTC	CATESRGVPYNEQFF
TRBJ2-1	.	16	.	TRBV6-5	TGTGCCAGCAGCACCCTAATCTCCAGCTCCTACAATGAGCAGTTCTTC	CASSTLISSSYNEQFF
TRBJ2-1	many	16	TRBD2	TRBV10-3	TGTGCCATCAGTGAGTGGGGGACTAGCGGGATCACTGAGCAGTTCTTC	CAISEWGTSGITEQFF
TRBJ2-7	few	14	TRBD2	TRBV27	TGTGCCAGCAGTTCTCCTAGCGGGAGCTACGAGCAGTACTTC	CASSSPSGSYEQYF
TRBJ2-5	.	17	.	TRBV5-6	TGTGCCAGCAGCTTGGATGGTTTGGCATACTGGCAAGAGACCCAGTACTTC	CASSLDGLAYWQETQYF
TRBJ2-7	.	15	TRBD1	TRBV5-1	TGCGCCAGCAGCTATGGGACAGGGGGCGTCTACGAGCAGTACTTC	CASSYGTGGVYEQYF
TRBJ2-1	few	15	TRBD1	TRBV28	TGTGCCAGCAGTTTACGGGACAGGTCCTACAATGAGCAGTTCTTC	CASSLRDRSYNEQFF
TRBJ2-1	.	15	.	TRBV12-3/TRBV12-4	TGTGCCAGCAGTTTAGCACGGGGGAACTACAATGAGCAGTTCTTC	CASSLARGNYNEQFF
TRBJ1-1	.	14	.	TRBV7-9	TGTGCCAGCAGACAACCGGACCCTGGGGGGGCGGCTTTCTTT	CASRQPDPGGAAFF
TRBJ1-2	.	16	TRBD1	TRBV7-2	TGTGCCAGCAGCTTCTATACAGGGGGGGCTAACTATGGCTACACCTTC	CASSFYTGGANYGYTF
TRBJ2-7	.	15	TRBD2	TRBV27	TGTGCCAGCAGTTTGGGCGGGAGGGGGTACAATGAGCAGTACTTC	CASSLGGRGYNEQYF
TRBJ2-7	.	14	.	TRBV28	TGTGCCAGCAACGGTCCGGGGGCTGCCTACGAGCAGTACTTC	CASNGPGAAYEQYF
TRBJ2-1	few	16	TRBD2	TRBV24-1	TGTGCCACCAGTGCAAGGCTAGCGGGGACGTACAATGAGCAGTTCTTC	CATSARLAGTYNEQFF
TRBJ2-1	few	18	TRBD2	TRBV19	TGTGCCAGTAGTGGGGGGGTCTTAGCGGGCGCCTCCTACAATGAGCAGTTCTTC	CASSGGVLAGASYNEQFF
TRBJ2-1	.	16	TRBD2	TRBV20-1	TGCAGTGCTGTCGGTTGGGGAGCGGGGCTCCACAATGAGCAGTTCTTC	CSAVGWGAGLHNEQFF
TRBJ2-1	.	18	TRBD2	TRBV2	TGTGCCAGCAGTGAACCACACGCGGGGGGGAAGGGGTTGAATGAGCAGTTCTTC	CASSEPHAGGKGLNEQFF
TRBJ1-1	few	14	TRBD1	TRBV6-1	TGTGCCAGCAGTGCCAATCCGACAGGGACTGAAGCTTTCTTT	CASSANPTGTEAFF